The 10 T cell receptor beta chains in this list originate from one sample, sequenced in a study of blood T cell repertoires in COVID-19. Measured with immunoSEQ multiplex PCR; TCRdb has only the in-frame clones, and not every one. This table holds 60,000 to 65,000 clones, around 83% found once. Sequenced input: peripheral blood. The origin of the receptors is a woman between 55 and 75 years old with acute or convalescent COVID-19.

The chain uses TRBV25-1 and TRBJ2-7, with a possible D match to TRBD1 (5 bases). The CDR3 is 15 residues long. The ends were cut back, 1 base at V and 2 bases at J, with 12 bases in the middle. Germline V gene data show CDR1 as MGHDK and CDR2 as SYGVNS. The CDR3 region has the DNA TGTGCCAGCAGTGAATTTGGCAGGGCCCCCTACGAGCAGTACTTC. This encodes CASSEFGRAPYEQYF.

This chain links TRBV24-1 with TRBJ1-2; D is unresolved. The CDR3 runs 14 residues. CDR1 is KGHDR and CDR2 is SFDVKD in the germline V gene. Deletions cut 1 base from V and 1 base from J, with 6 bases between. CDR3 DNA: TGTGCCACCAGTGATTTTAACAGTAACTATGGCTACACCTTC. Amino acid sequence: CATSDFNSNYGYTF.

The chain combines TRBV19 with TRBJ1-4; no clear D. The ends were cut back, 4 bases at V and 8 bases at J, with 8 bases in the middle. The CDR3 covers 12 residues. Germline CDR1 LNHDA, CDR2 SQIVND (reference sequence). The CDR3: CASSSGSEKLFF. The CDR3 DNA follows: TGTGCCAGTAGTAGCGGAAGCGAAAAACTGTTTTTT.

The V call is TRBV2, the J call TRBJ1-4, with unresolved D. CDR1 is SNHLY and CDR2 is FYNNEI in the germline V gene. This CDR3 is built from 11 residues. V was shortened by 2 bases and J by 10 bases, with 5 bases between the two germline ends. This chain's CDR3 is CASSEHGKLFF. CDR3 DNA: TGTGCCAGCAGTGAACACGGAAAACTGTTTTTT.

The V and J genes are TRBV6-5 and TRBJ1-1, with 8 bases matching TRBD1. Germline-derived CDR1 and CDR2 are MNHEY and SVGAGI. J was trimmed by 8 bases and V by 5 bases; bases with no gene match: 7. CDR3 length: 13 amino acids. CDR3: CASSLTRDREAFF. CDR3 nucleotides: TGTGCCAGCAGTCTCACTCGGGACAGGGAAGCTTTCTTT.

The chain is built from TRBV5-6 and TRBJ1-6; 9 nucleotides agree with TRBD1. The CDR3 totals 15 residues. CDR1 is SGHDT and CDR2 is YYEEEE in the germline V gene. Trimming took 2 bases from V and 6 from J; bases not matched to a gene: 3. CDR3 bases: TGTGCCAGCAGCTTCTGGGACAGGGTTAATTCACCCCTCCACTTT. Protein: CASSFWDRVNSPLHF.

The sample holds a few counts of this clone. The V call is TRBV24-1, the J call TRBJ2-3, with 9 bases that match TRBD2. The J segment lost 2 bases and the V segment lost 4 bases, leaving 3 bases of the junction unmatched. CDR1 and CDR2 from the germline V gene are KGHDR and SFDVKD. This CDR3 has 15 amino acids. The CDR3: CATSEAGGPTDTQYF. In nucleotides, the CDR3 is TGTGCCACCAGTGAAGCGGGGGGCCCCACAGATACGCAGTATTTT.

The chain links TRBV10-3 to TRBJ1-1; the D is unclear. The V gene lost 9 bases and the J gene lost 0 bases, with 8 bases spanning the gap. Germline CDR1 ENHRY, CDR2 SYGVKD. The CDR3 is 12 residues long. The CDR3 region is CAITAMNTEAFF. The CDR3 DNA sequence: TGTGCCATAACAGCTATGAACACTGAAGCTTTCTTT.

This sequence joins TRBV9 and TRBJ1-4; 7 bases match TRBD1. V lost 2 bases, J lost 2 bases, and 9 bases stayed unmatched. Germline lookup yields CDR1 SGDLS and CDR2 YYNGEE. This CDR3 comprises 17 residues. The CDR3 bases are TGTGCCAGCAGCGTCGAGGACAGGCGGCTCACTAATGAAAAACTGTTTTTT. Residues: CASSVEDRRLTNEKLFF. Supplemented by reference TRBV9 and TRBJ1-4, the full variable domain reads DSGVTQTPKHLITATGQRVTLRCSPRSGDLSVYWYQQSLDQGLQFLIQYYNGEERAKGNILERFSAQQFPDLHSELNLSSLELGDSALYFCASSVEDRRLTNEKLFFGSGTQLSVL.

V gene TRBV18 combines with J gene TRBJ1-2, with D tentatively TRBD1 (5 bases). From germline, CDR1 is KGHSH and CDR2 LQKENI. The CDR3 sequence is 16 residues long. V was cut by 0 bases and J by 0 bases, with 11 bases left in between. The CDR3 nucleotides are TGTGCCAGCTCACCACCGGTACAGGAAGCTAACTATGGCTACACCTTC. Its translation: CASSPPVQEANYGYTF. Variable domain in full (rest from reference TRBV18 and TRBJ1-2): NAGVMQNPRHLVRRRGQEARLRCSPMKGHSHVYWYRQLPEEGLKFMVYLQKENIIDESGMPKERFSAEFPKEGPSILRIQQVVRGDSAAYFCASSPPVQEANYGYTFGSGTRLTVV.